The 11 T cell receptor beta chains below were found in one sample sequenced in a study of T cell repertoires in cytomegalovirus infection (dated by TCRdb to about 2019). The intended sense of this specimen's treatment or condition label: in vitro stimulation with specific CMV peptide epitopes to enrich CMV-specific T cells. Antigen specificity for these receptors is unknown. Instrument used: Illumina HiSeq 1500. TCRdb took the public reads, trimmed them with fastp at Q25, ran MiXCR for clone calling and kept in-frame beta chains. Rows are combined by CDR3 protein, so each entry shows the most common genes and DNA. Within this sample are about 830,000 distinct CDR3 sequences, with 30% to 35% of them counted one time only. The ten largest clones add up to around 12% of the sample. Sequenced here: cultured CD8+ T cells from PBMCs, sampled from culture after CMV antigen stimulation. Receptors were obtained from a human donor in good health (CMV status not recorded). Some clones in this sample may be carry-over from other donors' samples.

This clonotype was observed a handful of times. V is TRBV28 and J is TRBJ2-2, with TRBD1 identical over 9 bases. This CDR3 contains 16 residues. The V and J ends lost 6 bases and 3 bases, in that order; junction bases with no gene match: 8. Germline lookup yields CDR1 MDHEN and CDR2 SYDVKM. CDR3 sequence (DNA): TGTGCCAGCAGACACCCGGACAGGGGTGACACCGGGGAGCTGTTTTTT. Its protein is CASRHPDRGDTGELFF.

The chain has TRBV19 and TRBJ2-7; 10 nucleotides align to TRBD2. Trimming took 5 bases from V and 3 from J; bases not matched to a gene: 7. The germline V gene has CDR1 LNHDA and CDR2 SQIVND (reference sequence). The CDR3 runs 15 residues. The CDR3 nucleotides are TGTGCCAGTAGTCCCGGGACTAGCGCCGTCTACGAGCAGTACTTC. Translation gives CASSPGTSAVYEQYF.

This clonotype has just a few counts. The rearrangement uses TRBV5-5 and TRBJ1-2; possible D gene TRBD1, 6 bases. Trimming stripped 3 bases from V and 0 bases from J, with 12 bases between. The CDR3 contains 15 residues. Germline V CDR1 and CDR2: SGHKS, YYEKEE (reference sequence). The CDR3 DNA is TGTGCCAGCAGCTCCCGACAGGACCCTAACTATGGCTACACCTTC. Its protein product is CASSSRQDPNYGYTF.

The genes are TRBV20-1 and TRBJ1-2; no clear D. Per germline, CDR1 DFQATT and CDR2 SNEGSKA (reference sequence). CDR3 length: 14 residues. The ends were cut back, 2 bases at V and 2 bases at J, with 12 bases in the middle. CDR3 region: CSARIPGSNYGYTF. As DNA, the CDR3 is TGCAGTGCTAGAATTCCGGGGTCCAACTATGGCTACACCTTC.

The chain uses TRBV14 and TRBJ2-7; D perhaps matches TRBD1 (6 bases). The CDR3 length is 15 residues. Deletions cut 7 bases from V and 6 bases from J, with 22 bases between. Looked up from germline, CDR1 is SGHDN and CDR2 is FVKESK. CDR3 region: CASKKVTGTLSEQYF. CDR3 DNA sequence: TGTGCCAGCAAAAAGGTGACAGGTACCCTCTCCGAGCAGTACTTC. Supplemented by reference TRBV14 and TRBJ2-7, the full variable domain reads EAGVTQFPSHSVIEKGQTVTLRCDPISGHDNLYWYRRVMGKEIKFLLHFVKESKQDESGMPNNRFLAERTGGTYSTLKVQPAELEDSGVYFCASKKVTGTLSEQYFGPGTRLTVT.

The rearrangement uses TRBV12-3 or TRBV12-4 and TRBJ1-5; D not certain. The CDR3 extends over 13 amino acids. Trimming took off 6 bases at V and 9 bases at J, with 15 bases between the two ends. The CDR3 DNA sequence: TGTGCCAGCAGCGAAGACGGAGTTTGGCCCCAGCATTTT. Residues: CASSEDGVWPQHF.

V is TRBV14 and J is TRBJ1-6; the match to TRBD1 covers 9 bases. The CDR3 extends over 17 amino acids. With 0 bases clipped from V and 5 bases from J, the junction kept 5 bases outside the gene matches. CDR1 is SGHDN and CDR2 is FVKESK in the germline V gene. In DNA, the CDR3 is TGTGCCAGCAGCCAAGATGGACAGGGGCAGGATAATTCACCCCTCCACTTT. Protein: CASSQDGQGQDNSPLHF.

J is TRBJ2-5 and V is TRBV27; D is uncertain. V was shortened by 6 bases and J by 2 bases, with 16 bases between the two germline ends. CDR1 and CDR2 (germline): MNHEY, SMNVEV (reference sequence). CDR3 length: 15 amino acids. In DNA, the CDR3 is TGTGCCAGCAGCCTCAATTCGTACAGACAAGAGACCCAGTACTTC. Protein sequence: CASSLNSYRQETQYF.

V is TRBV6-6 and J is TRBJ2-3, with 15 bases lining up with TRBD2. This CDR3 contains 18 residues. Trimming took 5 bases from V and 2 from J; bases not matched to a gene: 8. CDR1 and CDR2 (germline): MNHNY, SVGAGI (reference sequence). CDR3 sequence (DNA): TGTGCCAGCAGTCTCGGACTAGCGGGGGGGCCCGTCACAGATACGCAGTATTTT. Its translation is CASSLGLAGGPVTDTQYF.

In this sample, this clonotype turned up many times. The chain uses TRBV11-2 and TRBJ2-2; D is tentatively TRBD1 or TRBD2 (5 bases each). Trimming cost V 5 bases and J 7 bases, with 20 bases left between them. The CDR3 contains 16 residues. Germline assignment: CDR1 SGHAT and CDR2 FQNNGV. The CDR3 DNA follows: TGTGCCAGCAGCGTCGTTCCAGACCGGGGCGGCGGGGAGCTGTTTTTT. Protein: CASSVVPDRGGGELFF.

The sample holds a few counts of this clonotype. V gene TRBV7-9 combines with J gene TRBJ2-3, with D maybe TRBD2 (6 bases). Germline CDR1 and CDR2: SEHNR and FQNEAQ (reference sequence). This CDR3 region has 14 residues. Trimming took 2 bases from V and 6 from J, leaving 12 bases between them. This CDR3 is CASSLRGGPDTQYF. For the CDR3, the DNA is TGTGCCAGCAGCTTAAGAGGAGGGCCCGATACGCAGTATTTT.